What follows are 4 T cell receptor beta chains derived from one specimen sequenced in a study of T cells in Graves' hyperthyroidism and ophthalmopathy. Amplification targeted TCR beta CDR3 regions from RNA transcripts. When the TCR CDR3 underwent first-round RT-PCR, the HTBI primer set was used. TCRdb re-called the multiplex PCR reads with MiXCR, one entry per CDR3 protein. The sample contains over 250,000 distinct CDR3 sequences, approximately 15% of which appear only once. The sequencing sample was made of blood. The receptors were sampled from a woman in her sixties or seventies with Graves' ophthalmopathy.

Comment on this clonotype: It may be a read error: a sequence one base away is much more abundant. The chain uses TRBV12-3 or TRBV12-4 and TRBJ1-5; D ambiguous. Trimming took off 8 bases at V and 4 bases at J, with 24 bases between the two ends. The CDR3 contains 17 residues. CDR3 nucleotide sequence: TGTGCCAGCGGTGATCGTGTCGACCTACCGATGAATCAGCCCCAGCATTTT. Protein: CASGDRVDLPMNQPQHF.

In regard to this clonotype: With a much larger clone just one base away, this may be a read error. The chain links TRBV12-3 or TRBV12-4 to TRBJ1-2; the D gene is possibly TRBD1 (6 bases). This CDR3 region has 13 residues. The DNA of the CDR3 is TGTGCCAACAGTTTAACTACAGGGCATGGCTACACCTTC. Protein sequence: CANSLTTGHGYTF.

V usage is TRBV29-1 and J usage is TRBJ1-2; TRBD1 agrees at 10 bases. The ends lost 1 base at V and 8 bases at J; junction bases unmatched: 7. The CDR3 consists of 14 residues. Germline V gene data show CDR1 as SQVTM and CDR2 as ANQGSEA. CDR3 nucleotide sequence: TGCAGCGTTGAAGTTGGGACAGGGGTATTCGGCTACACCTTC. This encodes CSVEVGTGVFGYTF.

This clonotype was seen more than once but under ten times. The rearrangement uses TRBV5-4 and TRBJ2-1; 9 bases match TRBD1. V was clipped by 4 bases and J by 7 bases; unmatched bases: 9. This CDR3 has 15 residues. The V gene's germline CDR1 is SGHNT and CDR2 YYREEE (reference sequence). The CDR3: CASSPTGGLGNEQFF. The DNA for the CDR3 is TGTGCCAGCAGCCCGACAGGGGGACTGGGGAATGAGCAGTTCTTC. The full variable domain, rest sourced from reference TRBV5-4 and TRBJ2-1, is ETGVTQSPTHLIKTRGQQVTLRCSSQSGHNTVSWYQQALGQGPQFIFQYYREEENGRGNFPPRFSGLQFPNYSSELNVNALELDDSALYLCASSPTGGLGNEQFFGPGTRLTVL.